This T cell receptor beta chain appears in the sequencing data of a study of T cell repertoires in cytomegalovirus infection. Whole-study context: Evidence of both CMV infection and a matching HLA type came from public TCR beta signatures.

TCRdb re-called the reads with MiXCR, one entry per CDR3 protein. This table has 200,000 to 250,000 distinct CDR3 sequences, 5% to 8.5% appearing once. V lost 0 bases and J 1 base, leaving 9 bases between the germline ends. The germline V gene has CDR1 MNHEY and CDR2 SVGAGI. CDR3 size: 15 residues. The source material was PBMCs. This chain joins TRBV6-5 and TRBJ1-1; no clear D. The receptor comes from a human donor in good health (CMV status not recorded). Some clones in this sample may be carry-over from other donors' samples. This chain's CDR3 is CASSYSGVGNTEAFF. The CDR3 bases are TGTGCCAGCAGTTACTCCGGGGTTGGGAACACTGAAGCTTTCTTT.